Listed below are T cell receptor beta chains from one sample, sequenced in a study of cytomegalovirus exposure and HLA in healthy donors. Some clones are missing from TCRdb's copy, which holds only in-frame ones; the method was immunoSEQ multiplex PCR. Of about 95,000 clones in the sample, 78% were seen once. Material: PBMCs. These receptors came from a woman aged 40 to 55 in good health and CMV-seropositive. Both conserved end residues are part of each CDR3. Fields, in order: V gene, D gene, clone size, J gene, CDR3 DNA, CDR3 protein. A D gene is named only where the DNA matches it firmly. Rows give clone size only sometimes, using once, few, many, or a class for an expanded clone.

>TRBV6-6|.|.|TRBJ2-2
TGTGCCAGCAGCCCGCGTCTGGGGGAGCTGTTTTTT
CASSPRLGELFF
>TRBV20-1|.|.|TRBJ2-3
TGCAGTGCTACCCCCTCCGATACGCAGTATTTT
CSATPSDTQYF
>TRBV9|TRBD2|.|TRBJ2-7
TGTGCCAGCAGCGTACTAGCGGGAAACTACGAGCAGTACTTC
CASSVLAGNYEQYF
>TRBV4-1|TRBD2|.|TRBJ2-5
TGCGCCAGCAGCCAAGATCTTCTAGCGGGAGGGCCGGCGCAAGAGACCCAGTACTTC
CASSQDLLAGGPAQETQYF
>TRBV28|TRBD2|.|TRBJ2-5
TGTGCCAGCAGTCCCCAACAACTAGCGGCTGAGGGAGAGACCCAGTACTTC
CASSPQQLAAEGETQYF
>TRBV18|.|.|TRBJ1-4
TGTGCCAGCTCAGAGGTAGTCGGAAAACTGTTTTTT
CASSEVVGKLFF
>TRBV19|.|few|TRBJ2-5
TGTGCCAGTAGTATAGGACAGGTAGGAGAGACCCAGTACTTC
CASSIGQVGETQYF
>TRBV5-8|.|once|TRBJ1-4
TGTGCCAGCAGCTTGGACAGTGACCCACTTGCAACTAATGAAAAACTGTTTTTT
CASSLDSDPLATNEKLFF
>TRBV5-5|TRBD2|.|TRBJ2-1
TGTGCCAGCAGCTCGGGGACTAGCGTAGCGGATGAGCAGTTCTTC
CASSSGTSVADEQFF
>TRBV21-1|.|.|TRBJ2-3
TGTGCCAGCAGCAAAACCCCAGCGGGACCCACAGATACGCAGTATTTT
CASSKTPAGPTDTQYF
>TRBV5-4|TRBD1|.|TRBJ1-1
TGTGCCAGCAGCGTAGGCAGGGGGGATGAAGCTTTCTTT
CASSVGRGDEAFF
>TRBV2|.|.|TRBJ2-1
TGTGCCAGCACCAGGGACTCCTACAATGAGCAGTTCTTC
CASTRDSYNEQFF
>TRBV4-1|.|.|TRBJ1-5
TGCGCCAGCAGCCAAGATTGGCAAAGCAATCAGCCCCAGCATTTT
CASSQDWQSNQPQHF
>TRBV2|.|.|TRBJ1-2
TGTGCCAGCACTCCACAGGACATCAACTATGGCTACACCTTC
CASTPQDINYGYTF
>TRBV27|.|.|TRBJ1-2
TGTGCCAGCAGTTTCCTTCAGGGATACGGCTACACCTTC
CASSFLQGYGYTF
>TRBV7-6|TRBD1|once|TRBJ1-4
TGTGCCACAGGGACAGGGGGATATGAAAAACTGTTTTTT
CATGTGGYEKLFF
>TRBV5-1|.|.|TRBJ1-3
TGCGCCAGCACCTTAACACGGGTCGAGGCTGGAAACACCATATATTTT
CASTLTRVEAGNTIYF
>TRBV5-1|.|once|TRBJ1-1
TGCGCCAGCAGCTTTAGGACAGCGAACACTGAAGCTTTCTTT
CASSFRTANTEAFF
>TRBV10-3|TRBD1|.|TRBJ2-1
TGTGCCATCAGTGAGGGACAGGGACCCTACAATGAGCAGTTCTTC
CAISEGQGPYNEQFF
>TRBV19|TRBD1|.|TRBJ1-4
TGTGCCAGTACTCCGCCTAGGAGACAGGGAAGGTCGGGTGAAAAACTGTTTTTT
CASTPPRRQGRSGEKLFF
>TRBV19|TRBD1|.|TRBJ1-5
TGTGCCAGTAGTCCAGGACAGGGGAGTCAGCCCCAGCATTTT
CASSPGQGSQPQHF
>TRBV7-9|.|.|TRBJ2-7
TGTGCCAGCAGCTCCAACCCCCGGGGGAAACGGTACGAGCAGTACTTC
CASSSNPRGKRYEQYF
>TRBV10-3|.|few|TRBJ2-2
TGTGCCATCAGTGAGTCCTCTAGGTACAGGGCCGGCGGGGAGCTGTTTTTT
CAISESSRYRAGGELFF
>TRBV15|.|.|TRBJ2-7
TGTGCCACCAGCTTATCCGGGAGACACTACGAGCAGTACTTC
CATSLSGRHYEQYF
>TRBV5-6|.|.|TRBJ1-1
TGTGCCAGCAGCTTGATGGGGGCGGTTGACACTGAAGCTTTCTTT
CASSLMGAVDTEAFF
>TRBV6-4|TRBD2|few|TRBJ2-1
TGTGCCAGCAGCCCGGGACTAGCGGGCAACAATGAGCAGTTCTTC
CASSPGLAGNNEQFF
>TRBV6-5|.|once|TRBJ1-5
TGTGCCAGCAGCGCTCAATTTACGGGCAATCAGCCCCAGCATTTT
CASSAQFTGNQPQHF
>TRBV4-1|.|few|TRBJ2-1
TGCGCCAGCAGCCAAGATGGAGGCCTGCAGTTCTTC
CASSQDGGLQFF
>TRBV7-9|.|.|TRBJ1-1
TGTGCCAGCAGCTTATTTGGGGAGGTGAACACTGAAGCTTTCTTT
CASSLFGEVNTEAFF
>TRBV2|TRBD2|.|TRBJ2-3
TGTGCCAGCAGTGATTTAGCGGGAGTGGAAGCAGATACGCAGTATTTT
CASSDLAGVEADTQYF
>TRBV28|TRBD2|.|TRBJ2-7
TGTGCCAGCAGTTCGGGGACTAGCGGGAGTGGGAAGTACGAGCAGTACTTC
CASSSGTSGSGKYEQYF
>TRBV15|TRBD1|.|TRBJ1-1
TGTGCCACCAGCAGATGGGGGACGACAGGGGTCACTGAAGCTTTCTTT
CATSRWGTTGVTEAFF
>TRBV5-1|.|.|TRBJ2-1
TGCGCCAGCAGCTTGGATTTGTCCAGCGCAAGGGGCAATGAGCAGTTCTTC
CASSLDLSSARGNEQFF
>TRBV5-6|.|.|TRBJ2-7
TGTGCCAGCAGCTTGGTGGCTAGCGCCAACTCCTACGAGCAGTACTTC
CASSLVASANSYEQYF
>TRBV6-6|TRBD2|.|TRBJ2-3
TGTGCCAGCAGAAGACGTAGCGGGACTAGCACAGATACGCAGTATTTT
CASRRRSGTSTDTQYF
>TRBV13|TRBD1|few|TRBJ1-2
TGTGCCAGCAGCTCCGCGACAGGGGGCGTCGGTCACACCTTC
CASSSATGGVGHTF
>TRBV7-9|TRBD1|.|TRBJ1-1
TGTGCCAGCAGCGGACAGGAGGACACTGAAGCTTTCTTT
CASSGQEDTEAFF
>TRBV4-1|TRBD1|.|TRBJ1-4
TGCGCCAGCAGCCAAGTAGGCAGGGGGTTTGAAAAACTGTTTTTT
CASSQVGRGFEKLFF
>TRBV6-1|.|.|TRBJ1-4
TGTGCCAGCAGTGAAGCGGCAGGAACTAATGAAAAACTGTTTTTT
CASSEAAGTNEKLFF
>TRBV10-3|.|.|TRBJ1-4
TGTGCCATCAGTCCTGGGGGGGCTCGGGAGTATGAAAAACTGTTTTTT
CAISPGGAREYEKLFF
>TRBV5-1|TRBD1|few|TRBJ1-6
TGCGCCAGCAGCACCGGACAGGAAGAATCACCCCTCCACTTT
CASSTGQEESPLHF
>TRBV5-6|.|.|TRBJ2-7
TGTGCCAGCAGCTTCGGACAGTCCTCCTACGAGCAGTACTTC
CASSFGQSSYEQYF
>TRBV9|.|.|TRBJ2-2
TGTGCCAGCAGCGTAGGGGGCTCTGGGGAGCTGTTTTTT
CASSVGGSGELFF
>TRBV7-2|TRBD1|.|TRBJ1-2
TGTGCCAGCGACAGGGGGAACTATGGCTACACCTTC
CASDRGNYGYTF
>TRBV6-1|TRBD2|.|TRBJ2-1
TGTGCCAGCAGTGAAAACAGCGGGGGTGGCAATGAGCAGTTCTTC
CASSENSGGGNEQFF
>TRBV5-5|TRBD1|.|TRBJ1-4
TGTGCCAGCAGCTTGCTGACAGGGATATATGAAAAACTGTTTTTT
CASSLLTGIYEKLFF